This record concerns one T cell receptor beta chain sequence. Its antigen remains undetermined. It has no much larger one-base neighbor in the sample; base qualities were not kept. The sample comes from a study of blood T cells in healthy people across ages (dated by TCRdb to between 2014 and 2017). A note on the overall study: In model experiments, roughly one uniquely barcoded TCR beta cDNA molecule per two T cells was captured by template switching. The study measured age-related changes in TCR beta repertoire diversity using deep sequencing normalized with unique cDNA molecular identifiers. The donors were split into four age groups: young (average 16 years), middle-aged (roughly 39), aged (roughly 65) and long-lived (approximately 80). To avoid experimental bias, donors of different ages were distributed randomly across sequencing lanes. Using the same blood draw, the study looked at two additional independent replicas of 1 million unique cDNA reads for two donors, one aged 18 to 30 and the other aged 80 or older. Paper-wide results and their limitations: Total diversity estimates from one million sequenced T cells were considered lower bounds and underestimates. Observed TCR beta diversity per million T cells fell roughly linearly with age, and a significant reduction was already apparent by age around 36. Conclusive comparison of naive and antigen-experienced compartments was prevented by the profiling of bulk unsorted PBMCs. Observed TCR beta diversity correlated strongly with the percentage of naive T cells measured by flow cytometry. The long-lived group showed more naive CD4+ T cells, fewer expanded clones and increased TCR diversity than the aged group, suggesting age selection. The CMV infection status of donors was not known, potentially confounding age-related changes in expanded clonotypes.

CDR1 and CDR2 (LGHDT, YNNKEL) derive from the germline V gene (reference sequence). The CDR3, cysteine through phenylalanine, is 15 amino acids long. The read is trimmed to its CDR3 DNA, 45 bases read in frame from base 1. A distance of 15 bases separates the germline ends of V and J, which lose 4 bases and 4 bases respectively. Library creation used 5' RACE. The data were produced on an Illumina HiSeq 2500. The second PCR ran for about 6 to 11 cycles and used a J-beta primer mix along with a sample-barcoded 5' primer. A template-switch 5' adaptor carrying 12 random nucleotides introduced a unique molecular identifier onto each TCR beta cDNA molecule. At least 2.5 million CDR3-containing paired-end reads were obtained from each sample. The Mint cDNA synthesis kit, primed by a TRBC-specific oligonucleotide, was used to synthesize first-strand cDNA from all RNA. All cDNA was treated with uracil-DNA glycosylase and then went through a first 18-cycle PCR with the universal primers M1SS and BC2_uni_R. The paper's data handling went like this. Normalization of each sample was performed by random selection of 1 million high-quality reads, each carrying a distinct molecular identifier. Instead of being binned into consensus sequences, reads that shared molecular identifiers were thrown out. MiTCR, set to a Q25 quality threshold and the strictest error-elimination algorithm, was used for CDR3 identification, clonotype clustering and error correction. Lower-bound total TCR beta diversity was estimated with a nonparametric unseen species model using Euler transformation. Clones were called with MiXCR by TCRdb after fastp trimmed the public reads at Q25, and only in-frame beta chains were retained. Each record represents a unique CDR3 protein, reported with the most common genes and DNA among its rows. None of the V and J calls come from the authors' own analysis; TCRdb made them. This sample gives roughly 1.6 million distinct CDR3 sequences in total; roughly 30% of them show up just once. The top ten hold roughly 12% of the sample.

The donors were roughly 39 Caucasian individuals from Russia, aged roughly 6 to 100 years, who were systemically healthy. Each donor gave approximately 9.3 milliliters of peripheral blood, collected into EDTA-treated Vacutainer tubes. Ficoll-Paque density-gradient centrifugation was used to isolate PBMCs, with at least 6.5 million per sample. Trizol reagent was used to extract total RNA from the PBMCs, yielding at least 6 micrograms per sample. For every donor, flow cytometry on a PBMC aliquot measured the percentage of naive CD45RAhigh/CD27high T cells. The chain links TRBV3-1 with TRBJ2-3; too little of a D gene remains to name it. The source of this sequence is a woman in her 30s in good health. Sequencing used blood. The nucleotide sequence reads TGTGCCAGCAGCCTATCAAGCGCGTCCCCAGATACGCAGTATTTT. The translation is CASSLSSASPDTQYF.